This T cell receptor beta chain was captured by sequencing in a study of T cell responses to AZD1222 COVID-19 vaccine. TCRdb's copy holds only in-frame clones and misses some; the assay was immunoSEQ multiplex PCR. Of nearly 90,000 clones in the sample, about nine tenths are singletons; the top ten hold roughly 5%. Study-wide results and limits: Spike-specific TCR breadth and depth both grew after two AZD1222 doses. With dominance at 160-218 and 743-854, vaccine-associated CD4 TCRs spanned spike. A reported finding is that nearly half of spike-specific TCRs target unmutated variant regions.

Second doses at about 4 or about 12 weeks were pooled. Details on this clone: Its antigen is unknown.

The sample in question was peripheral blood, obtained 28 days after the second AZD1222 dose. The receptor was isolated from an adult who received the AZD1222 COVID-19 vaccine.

The CDR3 region is CASSLVTGLETQYF. In DNA, the CDR3 is TGTGCCAGCAGCTTAGTTACGGGGCTGGAGACCCAGTACTTC. The chain combines TRBV7-2 with TRBJ2-5; perhaps D is TRBD1 or TRBD2 (5 bases each). This CDR3 spans 14 amino acids. Trimming stripped 1 base from V and 5 bases from J, with 11 bases between. CDR1 and CDR2 (germline): SGHTA, FQGNSA.